The 2 T cell receptor beta chains listed next were all sequenced from one sample in a study of control samples from healthy donors and cancer patients. Using immunoSEQ multiplex PCR, the repertoire was profiled, and TCRdb retains in-frame clones only, with some absent. Altogether 130,000 to 150,000 clones are present, 89% being singletons, with the ten largest covering 4.9%. Input material: blood. The receptors originated from a man younger than 45 in good health.

As for this clone: Its ends do not fully match the called genes, so a read error is possible. This chain uses TRBV11-2 with TRBJ2-7, with D possibly matching TRBD1 (5 bases). Germline V gives CDR1 SGHAT, CDR2 FQNNGV. This CDR3 has 13 residues. CDR3 coding DNA: TGTGCCAGCAGCTTACAGGGCTCCCACGAGCAGTACTTC. It is translated as CASSLQGSHEQYF.

V and J are TRBV6-5 and TRBJ1-1; D not resolved. Germline values: CDR1 MNHEY, CDR2 SVGAGI. The V end was cut by 4 bases, the J end by 1 base, with 16 bases between. The CDR3 is 16 amino acids. As DNA, the CDR3 is TGTGCCAGCAGTTCCCGAAGTAGGGCGCCGAACACTGAAGCTTTCTTT. Residues: CASSSRSRAPNTEAFF.